The entry that follows covers one TCR beta chain sequence. Its antigen is unidentified. The data are from a study of PD-L1 blockade in urothelial cancer. Background on the study: Starting in about 2014, patients were given atezolizumab (1,200 mg intravenously every 3 weeks). Among blood samples, the median T cell count was about 130,000.

Study findings and constraints: Below-median blood TCR clonality before treatment forecast better survival. Tumor-associated clones in the blood of durable-benefit patients grew more at 3 weeks.

Indicated time point: pretreatment peripheral blood. CDR1 and CDR2 from the germline V gene are SGHRS and YFSETQ. CDR3 size: 17 residues. Trimming took 0 bases from V and 0 from J, leaving 13 bases between them. TCRdb's table, derived via immunoSEQ multiplex PCR, lists solely in-frame clones and lacks some. The table shows about 74,000 clones, with 90% occurring only once. The rearrangement links TRBV5-1 to TRBJ2-1, with D possibly being TRBD2 (5 bases). This TCR was recovered from a man aged 65-85 years with urothelial cancer. Sequencing was performed on PBMCs, taken around atezolizumab (anti-PD-L1) treatment. The CDR3 loop is CASSLAGLASSYNEQFF. The CDR3 DNA is TGCGCCAGCAGCTTGGCCGGACTGGCTAGCTCCTACAATGAGCAGTTCTTC.